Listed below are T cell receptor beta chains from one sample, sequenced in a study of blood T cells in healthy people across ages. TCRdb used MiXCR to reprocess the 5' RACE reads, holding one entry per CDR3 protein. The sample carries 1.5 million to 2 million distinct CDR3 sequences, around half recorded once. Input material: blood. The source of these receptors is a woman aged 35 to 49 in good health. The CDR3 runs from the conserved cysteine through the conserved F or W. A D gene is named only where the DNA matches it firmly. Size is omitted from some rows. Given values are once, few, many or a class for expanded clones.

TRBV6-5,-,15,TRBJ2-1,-,CASSWDGGGYNEQFF,TGTGCCAGCAGCTGGGACGGAGGAGGGTACAATGAGCAGTTCTTC
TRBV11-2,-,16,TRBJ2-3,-,CASSLDFGPGTDTQYF,-
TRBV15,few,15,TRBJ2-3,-,CATSKEPSRTDTQYF,TGTGCCACCAGCAAAGAGCCCTCCCGCACAGATACGCAGTATTTT
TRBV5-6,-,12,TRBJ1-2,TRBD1,CVSRGTDDGYTF,TGTGTCAGCAGAGGGACAGACGATGGCTACACCTTC
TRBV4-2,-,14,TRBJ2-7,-,CASSQVGAPGEQYF,TGTGCCAGCAGCCAAGTAGGGGCCCCTGGCGAGCAGTACTTC
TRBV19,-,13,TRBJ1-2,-,CASSILGRDGYTF,TGTGCCAGTAGTATACTGGGAAGAGATGGCTACACCTTC
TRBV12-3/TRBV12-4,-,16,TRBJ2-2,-,CASSLGGTGNTGELFF,TGTGCCAGCAGTTTAGGAGGGACGGGGAACACCGGGGAGCTGTTTTTT
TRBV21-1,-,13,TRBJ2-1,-,CASSKVHLNEQFF,TGTGCCAGCAGCAAAGTTCATTTGAATGAGCAGTTCTTC
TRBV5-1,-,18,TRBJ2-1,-,CASSLAIFAGQLNNEQFF,TGCGCCAGCAGCTTGGCCATCTTCGCGGGACAGCTCAACAATGAGCAGTTCTTC
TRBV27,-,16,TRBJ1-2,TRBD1,CASSSRQGRANYGYTF,TGTGCCAGCAGTTCGCGACAGGGTCGGGCAAACTATGGCTACACCTTC
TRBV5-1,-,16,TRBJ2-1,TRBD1,CASSWTPGQGNNEQFF,TGCGCCAGCAGCTGGACGCCGGGACAGGGGAACAATGAGCAGTTCTTC
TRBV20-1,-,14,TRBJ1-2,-,CSARDVKDREGYTF,TGCAGTGCTAGAGATGTCAAGGACAGAGAAGGCTACACCTTC
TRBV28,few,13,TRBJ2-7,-,CASSLRSFDKQYF,TGTGCCAGCAGTTTACGGTCATTTGACAAGCAGTACTTC
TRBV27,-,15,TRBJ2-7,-,CASSLSSADPYEQYF,TGTGCCAGCAGTTTATCTTCAGCGGACCCCTACGAGCAGTACTTC
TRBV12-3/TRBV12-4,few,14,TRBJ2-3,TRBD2,CASSFSGGLDTQYF,TGTGCCAGCAGTTTTAGCGGGGGGCTGGATACGCAGTATTTT
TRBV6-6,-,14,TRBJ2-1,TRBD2,CVSSSVAGDYEQFF,TGTGTCAGCAGTTCTGTAGCGGGGGATTACGAGCAGTTCTTC
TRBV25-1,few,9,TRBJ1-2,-,CAAGDGYTF,TGTGCAGCGGGTGACGGCTACACCTTC
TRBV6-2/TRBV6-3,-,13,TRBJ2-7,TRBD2,CASKNAGDYEQYF,TGTGCCAGCAAGAACGCGGGGGACTACGAGCAGTACTTC
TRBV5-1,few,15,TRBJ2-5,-,CASSLRGMEMETQYF,TGCGCCAGCAGCTTGCGAGGGATGGAGATGGAGACCCAGTACTTC
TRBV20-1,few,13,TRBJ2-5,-,CSARGWGEETQYF,TGCAGTGCTAGAGGCTGGGGGGAAGAGACCCAGTACTTC
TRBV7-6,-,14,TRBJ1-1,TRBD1,CASSDDRGRPEAFF,TGTGCCAGCAGCGACGACAGGGGGAGGCCTGAAGCTTTCTTT
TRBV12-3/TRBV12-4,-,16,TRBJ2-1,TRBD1,CASRLQGGLSYNEQFF,TGTGCCAGCAGATTACAGGGGGGCCTCTCCTACAATGAGCAGTTCTTC
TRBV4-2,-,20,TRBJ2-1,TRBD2,CASSQDSGTSGGTSYNEQFF,TGTGCCAGCAGCCAAGATTCTGGGACTAGCGGGGGTACCTCCTACAATGAGCAGTTCTTC
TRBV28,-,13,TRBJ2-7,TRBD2,CASSAHRAGEQYF,TGTGCCAGCAGTGCCCACCGAGCGGGGGAGCAGTACTTC
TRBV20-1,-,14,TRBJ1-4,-,CSARIGATNEKLFF,TGCAGTGCTAGAATCGGTGCAACTAATGAAAAACTGTTTTTT
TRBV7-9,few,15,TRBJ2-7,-,CASSLATGGWDEQYF,TGTGCCAGCAGCTTAGCGACAGGCGGTTGGGACGAGCAGTACTTC
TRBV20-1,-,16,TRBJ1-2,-,CSARDPGTQTRGGYTF,TGCAGTGCTAGAGATCCGGGGACTCAAACTCGAGGTGGCTACACCTTC
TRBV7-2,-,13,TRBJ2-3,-,CASSSVPGYTQYF,TGTGCCAGCAGCTCGGTCCCCGGGTATACGCAGTATTTT
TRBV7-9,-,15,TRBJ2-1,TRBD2,CASTPGGGSYNEQFF,TGTGCCAGCACCCCCGGGGGGGGCTCCTACAATGAGCAGTTCTTC
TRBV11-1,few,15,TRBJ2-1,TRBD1,CASSLVGGPPNEQFF,TGTGCCAGCAGCTTAGTAGGGGGCCCCCCCAATGAGCAGTTCTTC
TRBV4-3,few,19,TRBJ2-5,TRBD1,CASSQDWTDRGPVGETQYF,TGCGCCAGCAGCCAAGATTGGACGGACAGGGGGCCTGTAGGAGAGACCCAGTACTTC
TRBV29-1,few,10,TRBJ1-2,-,CSVVAHGYTF,TGCAGCGTTGTGGCGCATGGCTACACCTTC
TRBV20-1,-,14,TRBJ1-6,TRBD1,CSGMTGELDSPLHF,TGCAGTGGTATGACAGGGGAGTTAGATTCACCCCTCCACTTT
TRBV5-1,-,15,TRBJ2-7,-,CASSLDSQGNYEQYF,TGCGCCAGCAGCTTGGACTCCCAGGGTAACTACGAGCAGTACTTC
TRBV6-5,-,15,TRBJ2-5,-,CASRPAESGTETQYF,TGTGCCAGCAGGCCTGCCGAGAGCGGAACAGAGACCCAGTACTTC
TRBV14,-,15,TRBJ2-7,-,CASSLRPEGYNEQYF,TGTGCCAGCAGCCTCAGACCGGAGGGGTACAATGAGCAGTACTTC
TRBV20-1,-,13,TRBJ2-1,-,CSARDVHYNEQFF,TGCAGTGCTAGAGACGTCCACTACAATGAGCAGTTCTTC
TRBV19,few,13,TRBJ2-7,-,CASSRRLDYEQYF,TGTGCCAGTAGTAGGCGACTAGACTACGAGCAGTACTTC